This TCR beta chain was documented in a study of cytomegalovirus exposure and HLA in healthy donors. Study in general: Earlier results showed 117 million unique TCR beta sequences derived from roughly 180 million T cells.

As for this clone: Its matching antigen is unknown.

The junction had 5 bases not matched to a gene; V was cut back by 1 base and J by 1 base. Germline-derived CDR1 and CDR2 are SGHRS and YFSETQ. The CDR3 runs 16 residues. The primer mix had 60 Vbeta and 13 Jbeta primers. Produced via immunoSEQ multiplex PCR; TCRdb's table is partial and in-frame only. The sample contains fewer than 180,000 clones, about four fifths of which appear only once. Regarding the study as a whole: Immune exposure was documented only through CMV serostatus. In a later analysis, at a false discovery rate of 0.05, about 17,000 TCR beta sequences matched HLA alleles. While the bulk of TCR sequences proved rare, some public TCRs turned up in many donors.

The specimen was PBMCs. The clonotype originates from a man between 50 and 59 years old in good health and CMV-seropositive. J is TRBJ2-5 and V is TRBV5-1; TRBD2 matches 9 bases. The CDR3 spells CASSLRPSGTQETQYF. The DNA of the CDR3 is TGCGCCAGCAGCTTGCGGCCTAGCGGGACCCAAGAGACCCAGTACTTC.